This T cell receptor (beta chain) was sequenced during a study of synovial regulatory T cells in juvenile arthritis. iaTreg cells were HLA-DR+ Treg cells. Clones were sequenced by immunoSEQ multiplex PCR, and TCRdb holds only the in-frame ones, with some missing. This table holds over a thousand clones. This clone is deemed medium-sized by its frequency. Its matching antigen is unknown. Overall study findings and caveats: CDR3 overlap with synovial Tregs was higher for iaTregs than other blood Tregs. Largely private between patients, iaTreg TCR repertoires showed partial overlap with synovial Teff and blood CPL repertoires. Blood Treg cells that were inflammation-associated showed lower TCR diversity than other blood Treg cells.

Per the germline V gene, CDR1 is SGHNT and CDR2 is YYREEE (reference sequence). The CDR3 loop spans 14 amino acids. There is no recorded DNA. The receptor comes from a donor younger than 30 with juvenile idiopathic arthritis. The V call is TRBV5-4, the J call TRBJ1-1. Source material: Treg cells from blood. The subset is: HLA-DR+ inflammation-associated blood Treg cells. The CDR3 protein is CASSLEVMNTEAFF.